The 21 T cell receptor beta chains below all came from one sample that was sequenced in a study of blood T cell repertoires in COVID-19. TCRdb keeps only in-frame clones here, not all; method: immunoSEQ multiplex PCR. Of 15,000 to 20,000 clones in the sample, 75% to 90% were seen once. Sequencing was carried out using peripheral blood. These receptors all stem from an elderly man with acute or convalescent COVID-19.

The rearrangement uses TRBV18 and TRBJ2-7, with D perhaps TRBD1 (5 bases). V lost 3 bases to trimming and J lost 3 bases, with 9 bases between them. Germline CDR1 KGHSH, CDR2 LQKENI. The CDR3 is 13 residues long. In nucleotides, the CDR3 is TGTGCCAGCTCACCGACAGAGATCTACGAGCAGTACTTC. This encodes CASSPTEIYEQYF.

J is TRBJ2-4 and V is TRBV29-1; D is perhaps TRBD1 (6 bases). This CDR3 contains 13 residues. Germline values: CDR1 SQVTM, CDR2 ANQGSEA. Deletions cut 3 bases from V and 4 bases from J, with 10 bases between. CDR3 sequence: CSVEGQGKNIQYF. The CDR3 coding sequence is TGCAGCGTTGAGGGACAAGGAAAAAACATTCAGTACTTC.

The rearrangement joins TRBV20-1 to TRBJ2-2, with 9 positions matching TRBD1. Germline CDR1 reads DFQATT; CDR2 reads SNEGSKA (reference sequence). The CDR3 totals 16 residues. After removal of 6 bases from V and 0 bases from J, the junction contained 8 bases not matched to a gene. For the CDR3, the DNA is TGCAGTGCCAGTGTCGGGACAGGGACGAACACCGGGGAGCTGTTTTTT. Its protein product is CSASVGTGTNTGELFF.

This chain links TRBV5-1 with TRBJ1-2, with D hard to call. CDR1 and CDR2 (germline): SGHRS, YFSETQ. The CDR3 consists of 16 residues. V lost 0 bases and J lost 8, with 20 bases in between. This CDR3 reads CASSLATVLTPAGYTF. The CDR3 region has the DNA TGCGCCAGCAGCTTGGCTACGGTCTTAACTCCAGCGGGCTACACCTTC.

V gene TRBV4-1 combines with J gene TRBJ1-6; no clear D gene. Trimming pared 1 base from V and 10 bases from J, leaving 17 bases between. CDR3 size: 16 residues. In germline, CDR1 is MGHRA, CDR2 YSYEKL. The CDR3 DNA reads as TGCGCCAGCAGCCAAGGGGAAAATAAAGCGGAATCACCCCTCCACTTT. Its protein is CASSQGENKAESPLHF.

The gene calls are TRBV7-2 and TRBJ2-7; maybe TRBD2 (7 bases). With 0 bases removed from V and 6 bases from J, the gap between germline ends came to 12 bases. This CDR3 is built from 14 residues. The V gene's germline CDR1 is SGHTA and CDR2 FQGNSA. In DNA, the CDR3 is TGTGCCAGCAGCTTAGCAGGGGGGGCCTTCGAGCAGTACTTC. It encodes CASSLAGGAFEQYF. The whole variable domain, remainder taken from reference TRBV7-2 and TRBJ2-7, is GAGVSQSPSNKVTEKGKDVELRCDPISGHTALYWYRQSLGQGLEFLIYFQGNSAPDKSGLPSDRFSAERTGGSVSTLTIQRTQQEDSAVYLCASSLAGGAFEQYFGPGTRLTVT.

This chain links TRBV18 with TRBJ1-6; the match to TRBD1 covers 8 bases. In germline, CDR1 is KGHSH, CDR2 LQKENI. After removal of 3 bases from V and 6 bases from J, the junction contained 4 bases not matched to a gene. CDR3 length equals 15 residues. CDR3 residues: CASSPDRGGNSPLHF. DNA of the CDR3: TGTGCCAGCTCACCCGACAGGGGAGGTAATTCACCCCTCCACTTT.

This clone was recorded a few times. The chain combines TRBV2 with TRBJ2-5; D is perhaps TRBD2 (6 bases). The CDR3 is 15 amino acids. Germline CDR1 is SNHLY and CDR2 is FYNNEI. V shed 5 bases and J shed 1 base, with 14 bases lying between them. CDR3 nucleotide sequence: TGTGCCAGCAGTCGTCCGGGGACTGGCCAAGAGACCCAGTACTTC. Protein product: CASSRPGTGQETQYF. Together with reference TRBV2 and TRBJ2-5, the CDR3 gives the full variable domain: EPEVTQTPSHQVTQMGQEVILRCVPISNHLYFYWYRQILGQKVEFLVSFYNNEISEKSEIFDDQFSVERPDGSNFTLKIRSTKLEDSAMYFCASSRPGTGQETQYFGPGTRLLVL.

The V and J genes are TRBV6-1 and TRBJ2-7; 7 bases match TRBD1. This CDR3 is built from 15 residues. Germline V gene data show CDR1 as MNHNS and CDR2 as SASEGT. Germline trimming cut 0 bases from V and 1 base from J; bases unmatched to any gene: 3. The CDR3 region has the DNA TGTGCCAGCAGTGAAGCGGGACAGAGATCCTACGAGCAGTACTTC. Amino acid sequence: CASSEAGQRSYEQYF.

The chain recombines TRBV24-1 with TRBJ2-3, with TRBD2 identical over 8 bases. The CDR3 is 13 residues long. The trim removed 8 bases at V and 5 bases at J, leaving 5 bases unmatched. CDR1 and CDR2 from the germline V gene are KGHDR and SFDVKD. CDR3 amino acids: CATKGSGVDTQYF. As DNA, the CDR3 is TGTGCCACCAAGGGTAGCGGGGTAGATACGCAGTATTTT.

V is TRBV27 and J is TRBJ1-5; D is unresolved. CDR1 MNHEY and CDR2 SMNVEV come from the germline V gene (reference sequence). The CDR3 loop spans 16 amino acids. V was pared by 2 bases and J by 1 base, with 12 bases between. The CDR3 reads CASSLRSGLSNQPQHF. CDR3 in DNA: TGTGCCAGCAGTTTAAGGTCGGGGTTAAGCAATCAGCCCCAGCATTTT.

The chain employs TRBV19 and TRBJ1-6, with 8 bases that match TRBD1. The CDR3 length is 15 residues. Germline CDR1 LNHDA, CDR2 SQIVND (reference sequence). Trimming took 0 bases from V and 10 from J; bases not matched to a gene: 5. As DNA, the CDR3 is TGTGCCAGTAGTATAGAAGGGACAGGAGACTCACCCCTCCACTTT. This gives the protein CASSIEGTGDSPLHF. The full variable domain, with the rest looked up from reference TRBV19 and TRBJ1-6, is DGGITQSPKYLFRKEGQNVTLSCEQNLNHDAMYWYRQDPGQGLRLIYYSQIVNDFQKGDIAEGYSVSREKKESFPLTVTSAQKNPTAFYLCASSIEGTGDSPLHFGNGTRLTVT.

The J gene is TRBJ2-1, the V gene TRBV14, with D tentatively TRBD1 (5 bases). The CDR3 covers 16 residues. Trimming removed 0 bases at V and 0 bases at J, with 9 bases between. Germline CDR1 reads SGHDN; CDR2 reads FVKESK. The CDR3 DNA reads as TGTGCCAGCAGCCAAGATAGGGGCAGCTCCTACAATGAGCAGTTCTTC. This gives the protein CASSQDRGSSYNEQFF.

This chain uses TRBV19 with TRBJ1-4, with 8 bases lining up with TRBD1. Trimming cost V 3 bases and J 0 bases; bases outside gene matches: 0. This CDR3 is 15 amino acids long. The germline CDR1 and CDR2 sequences are LNHDA and SQIVND (reference sequence). CDR3 amino acids: CASSMGQATNEKLFF. The CDR3 DNA reads as TGTGCCAGTAGTATGGGACAGGCAACTAATGAAAAACTGTTTTTT. The variable domain in full, completed from reference TRBV19 and TRBJ1-4, reads DGGITQSPKYLFRKEGQNVTLSCEQNLNHDAMYWYRQDPGQGLRLIYYSQIVNDFQKGDIAEGYSVSREKKESFPLTVTSAQKNPTAFYLCASSMGQATNEKLFFGSGTQLSVL.

The V gene is TRBV11-2, the J gene TRBJ2-1; D possibly corresponds to TRBD2 (5 bases). The CDR3 contains 16 residues. Trimming cost V 3 bases and J 1 base, with 13 bases left between them. Germline values: CDR1 SGHAT, CDR2 FQNNGV. CDR3 DNA: TGTGCCAGCAGCTTGTTATTACCGGGATCCTACAATGAGCAGTTCTTC. This encodes CASSLLLPGSYNEQFF.

Here the CDR3 reads CASSLAGGAGETQYF. The CDR3 DNA is TGTGCCAGCAGCTTAGCAGGGGGCGCGGGAGAGACCCAGTACTTC. The rearrangement joins TRBV7-9 to TRBJ2-5; 7 bases line up with TRBD1. Germline V CDR1 and CDR2: SEHNR, FQNEAQ (reference sequence). V lost 0 bases and J lost 4; bases outside the gene matches: 5. The CDR3 length is 15 residues.

V usage is TRBV4-3 and J usage is TRBJ2-7; D ambiguous. Trimming left V 0 bases short and J 0 bases short, with 6 bases between. Germline V CDR1 and CDR2: LGHNA, YSLEER. The CDR3 totals 14 residues. CDR3 amino acids: CASSQDPSSYEQYF. The CDR3 bases are TGCGCCAGCAGCCAAGACCCGAGCTCCTACGAGCAGTACTTC.

On this clone: An end of the junction does not agree with germline; a read error may underlie this. This rearrangement joins TRBV5-1 to TRBJ2-3; 7 nucleotides line up with TRBD1. This CDR3 spans 13 amino acids. CDR1 is SGHRS and CDR2 is YFSETQ in the germline V gene. DNA for the CDR3: TGCGCGAGCAGGGGGACAGACACAGATACGCAGTATTTT. This translates into CASRGTDTDTQYF.

This chain connects TRBV6-5 to TRBJ1-3; TRBD1 matches 7 bases. The CDR3 contains 15 residues. Germline values: CDR1 MNHEY, CDR2 SVGAGI. V dropped 5 bases and J dropped 2; count of bases not matched to a gene: 6. In DNA form, the CDR3 reads TGTGCCAGCAGTAGCAGGACAGGCGCTGGAAACACCATATATTTT. This encodes CASSSRTGAGNTIYF.

The chain is built from TRBV25-1 and TRBJ1-2; weak D call: TRBD1 (5 bases). The CDR3 extends over 14 amino acids. Trimming took 2 bases from V and 0 from J, leaving 7 bases between them. The germline gives CDR1 MGHDK, CDR2 SYGVNS. In DNA form, the CDR3 reads TGTGCCAGCAGTGAAGCAGGGACTAACTATGGCTACACCTTC. Translation gives CASSEAGTNYGYTF.

The chain carries TRBV2 and TRBJ1-5; tentatively, D is TRBD1 (6 bases). Trimming left V 7 bases short and J 3 bases short, with 13 bases between. The germline gives CDR1 SNHLY, CDR2 FYNNEI. This CDR3 region has 14 residues. The CDR3 nucleotides are TGTGCCAGCAAGATTTCAGGGGTCAATCAGCCCCAGCATTTT. It translates to CASKISGVNQPQHF. Full variable domain (missing parts from reference TRBV2 and TRBJ1-5): EPEVTQTPSHQVTQMGQEVILRCVPISNHLYFYWYRQILGQKVEFLVSFYNNEISEKSEIFDDQFSVERPDGSNFTLKIRSTKLEDSAMYFCASKISGVNQPQHFGDGTRLSIL.